This TCR beta chain is from a study of blood T cell repertoires in COVID-19 (TCRdb year 2020). With respect to the entire study: The collaborator samples originated in the United States, Italy and Spain and spanned the acute and convalescent phases of COVID-19. The dataset comprised deeply sampled blood TCRbeta repertoires from subjects exposed to, actively infected with, or recovered from COVID-19. The prospective study material was composed of cDNA or gDNA derived from T cells, B-cell-depleted T cells, or PBMCs. HLA class I and class II types, where available, came from metadata supplied by the sample provider rather than from assay-based typing. The samples were drawn from two sources: the first 160 participants of the ongoing ImmuneRACE study, and 1,000 to 1,500 subjects contributed by 6 global collaborators. Nearly every sample came with metadata listing a de-identified subject ID, COVID-19 status, age in years and sex. The repertoires were released in a freely available public database intended as a resource for research on the immune response to SARS-CoV-2. Results the study describes overall, beyond this receptor: The quantity of clinical and demographic metadata differed by source and by participant and was supplied without curation.

Of note for this clone: Its antigen is not yet known. Within one base of it there is no much larger clone, and no base qualities were kept.

CDR1 and CDR2, looked up from the germline V gene, are MDHEN and SYDVKM. Here V drops 6 bases and J drops 4 bases, and the junction holds 10 bases not matched to any gene. The CDR3 runs 15 amino acids, cysteine and phenylalanine included. Of the read, only the CDR3 DNA is kept; its 45 bases are in frame from base 1. One collaborating source in Seattle enrolled patients while the patients were actively infected and followed the patients over time throughout the course of disease. Whole blood was collected in K2EDTA tubes by collaborating institutions according to the institutions' own protocols. Collaborator samples were shipped for TCRbeta analysis as frozen whole blood, isolated PBMCs, or DNA extracted from either sample type. The immunoSEQ Assay, a bias-controlled multiplex PCR, was used to amplify TCRbeta CDR3 regions from genomic DNA. The authors processed their data as follows. The number of nucleated cells in each sample was estimated from the amplification of reference gene primers within the assay. To quantify the absolute abundance of each unique TCRbeta CDR3 rearrangement, sequence reads were collapsed and filtered. Productive Simpson clonality was computed per sample as the square root of Simpson's diversity index over productive rearrangements. In its TCRdb copy, this immuneACCESS table keeps in-frame sequences only and misses some clones. Where compared with another copy, unresolved V genes explain less than half of these, and the others have no known cause. V, J and clone size derive from that table, while D and trimming were established from the DNA sequence. Across this sample there are over 250,000 clones, with 75% to 95% seen only once. 2% to 3% of the sample belongs to the ten largest clones.

The sample consisted of peripheral blood. The V gene is TRBV28 and the J gene is TRBJ2-7; TRBD1 agrees with 9 junctional bases. The sequence was collected from a person aged 18 to 30 with COVID-19, enrolled during active disease. Here is the DNA: TGTGCCAGCAGCCATCGTGGACAGGGGAAGTACGAGCAGTACTTC. Its protein reads: CASSHRGQGKYEQYF.